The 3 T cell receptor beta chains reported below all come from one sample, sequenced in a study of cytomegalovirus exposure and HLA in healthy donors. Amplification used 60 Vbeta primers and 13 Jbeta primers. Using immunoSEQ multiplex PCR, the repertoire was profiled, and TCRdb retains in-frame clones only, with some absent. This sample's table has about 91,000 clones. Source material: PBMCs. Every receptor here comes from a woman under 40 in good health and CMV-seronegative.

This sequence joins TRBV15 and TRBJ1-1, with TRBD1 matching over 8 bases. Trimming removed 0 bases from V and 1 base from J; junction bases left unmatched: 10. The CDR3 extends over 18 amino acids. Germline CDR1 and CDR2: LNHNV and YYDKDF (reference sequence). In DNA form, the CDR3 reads TGTGCCACCAGCAGAGATCGCGGGCGACAGGGGAAGAACACTGAAGCTTTCTTT. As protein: CATSRDRGRQGKNTEAFF.

As DNA, the CDR3 is TGTGCCAGCAGCCCCGGGGGAGAAACCACTACGCAGTATTTT. This sequence encodes CASSPGGETTTQYF. This chain connects TRBV9 to TRBJ2-3, with a possible D match to TRBD2 (6 bases). Germline V lookup: CDR1 SGDLS, CDR2 YYNGEE. Trimming left V 4 bases short and J 8 bases short, with 17 bases between. The CDR3 length is 14 residues.

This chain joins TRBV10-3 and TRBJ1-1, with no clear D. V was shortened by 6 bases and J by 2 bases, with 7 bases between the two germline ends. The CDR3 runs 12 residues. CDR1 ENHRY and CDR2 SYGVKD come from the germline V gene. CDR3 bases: TGTGCCATCAGGGCAGGTAACACTGAAGCTTTCTTT. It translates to CAIRAGNTEAFF.